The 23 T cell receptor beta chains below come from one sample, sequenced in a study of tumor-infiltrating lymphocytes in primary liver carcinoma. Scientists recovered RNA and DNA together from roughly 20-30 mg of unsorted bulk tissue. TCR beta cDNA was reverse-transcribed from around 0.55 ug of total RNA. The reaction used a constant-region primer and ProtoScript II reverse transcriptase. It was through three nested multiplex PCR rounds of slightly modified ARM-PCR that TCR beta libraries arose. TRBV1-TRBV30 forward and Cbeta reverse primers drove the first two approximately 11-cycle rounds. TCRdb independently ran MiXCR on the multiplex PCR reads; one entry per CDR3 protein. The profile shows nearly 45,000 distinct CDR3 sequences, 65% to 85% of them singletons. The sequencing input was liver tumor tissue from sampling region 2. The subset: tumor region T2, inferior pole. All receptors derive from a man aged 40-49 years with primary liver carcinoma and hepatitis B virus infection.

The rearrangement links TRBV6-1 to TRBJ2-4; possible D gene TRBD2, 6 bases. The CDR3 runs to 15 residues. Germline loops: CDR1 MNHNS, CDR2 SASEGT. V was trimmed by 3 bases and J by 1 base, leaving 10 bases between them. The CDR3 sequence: CASSDAGMAKNIQYF. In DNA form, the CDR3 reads TGTGCCAGCAGTGACGCGGGAATGGCCAAAAACATTCAGTACTTC.

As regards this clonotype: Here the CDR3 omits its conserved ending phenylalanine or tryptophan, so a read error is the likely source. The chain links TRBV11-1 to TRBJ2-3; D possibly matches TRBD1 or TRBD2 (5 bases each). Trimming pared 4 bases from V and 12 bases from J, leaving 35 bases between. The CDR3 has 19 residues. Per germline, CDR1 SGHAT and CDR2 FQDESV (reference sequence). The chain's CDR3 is CASSSGGSSVGARTDAQYL. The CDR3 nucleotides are TGTGCCAGCAGCTCTGGGGGAAGCTCTGTTGGAGCCCGCACAGATGCACAGTATCTT.

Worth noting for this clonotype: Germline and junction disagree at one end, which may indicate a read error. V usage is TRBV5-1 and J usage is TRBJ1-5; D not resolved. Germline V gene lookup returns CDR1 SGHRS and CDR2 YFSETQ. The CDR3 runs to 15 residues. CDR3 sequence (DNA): TGCGCCAGTAGCTTGGCTCCGGGCGGGAACCAGCCCCAGCATTTT. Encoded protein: CASSLAPGGNQPQHF.

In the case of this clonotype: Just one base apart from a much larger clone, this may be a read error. This chain's CDR3 is CACSLDLVGVSGNTIYF. The DNA of the CDR3 is TGCGCCTGCAGCTTGGACCTAGTAGGGGTCTCTGGAAACACCATATATTTT. The rearrangement uses TRBV5-1 and TRBJ1-3; perhaps TRBD1 as D (5 bases). Germline-derived CDR1 and CDR2 are SGHRS and YFSETQ. The CDR3 has 17 amino acids.

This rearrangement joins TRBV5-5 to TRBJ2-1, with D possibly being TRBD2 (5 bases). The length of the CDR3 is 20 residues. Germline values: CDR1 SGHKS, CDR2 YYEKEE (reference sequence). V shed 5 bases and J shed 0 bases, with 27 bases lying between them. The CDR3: CASRPLYVPGFTSSYNEQFF. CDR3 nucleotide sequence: TGTGCCAGCAGGCCACTCTATGTTCCGGGATTCACTAGCTCCTACAATGAGCAGTTCTTC.

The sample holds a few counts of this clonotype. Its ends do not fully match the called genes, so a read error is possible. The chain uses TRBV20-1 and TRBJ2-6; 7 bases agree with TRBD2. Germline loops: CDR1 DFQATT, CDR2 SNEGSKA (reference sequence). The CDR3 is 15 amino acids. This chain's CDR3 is CIAIAGASGANVLTF. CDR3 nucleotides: TGCATTGCTATCGCGGGAGCTTCTGGGGCCAACGTCCTGACTTTC.

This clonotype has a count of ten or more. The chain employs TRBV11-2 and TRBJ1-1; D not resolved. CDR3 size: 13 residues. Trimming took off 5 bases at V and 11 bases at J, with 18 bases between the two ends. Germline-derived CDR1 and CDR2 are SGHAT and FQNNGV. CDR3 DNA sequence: TGTGCCAGCAGCCCAGGCGGTGCGGTGAGGGCTTTCTTT. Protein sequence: CASSPGGAVRAFF.

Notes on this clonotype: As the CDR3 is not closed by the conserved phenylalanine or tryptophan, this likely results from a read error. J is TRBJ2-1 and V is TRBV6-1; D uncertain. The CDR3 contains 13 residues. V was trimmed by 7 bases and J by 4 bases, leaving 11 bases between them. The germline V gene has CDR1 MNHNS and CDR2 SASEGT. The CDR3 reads CASNIGTYNEQFS. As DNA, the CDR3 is TGTGCCAGCAATATTGGAACATACAATGAGCAGTTCTCC.

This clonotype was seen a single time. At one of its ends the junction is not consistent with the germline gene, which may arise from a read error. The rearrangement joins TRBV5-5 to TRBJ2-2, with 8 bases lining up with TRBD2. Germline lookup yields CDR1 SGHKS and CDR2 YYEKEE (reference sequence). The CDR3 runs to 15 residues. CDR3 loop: CASSGTSVYTRELFF. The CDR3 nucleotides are TGTGCCAGCAGTGGGACTAGTGTCTACACCAGGGAGCTGTTTTTT.

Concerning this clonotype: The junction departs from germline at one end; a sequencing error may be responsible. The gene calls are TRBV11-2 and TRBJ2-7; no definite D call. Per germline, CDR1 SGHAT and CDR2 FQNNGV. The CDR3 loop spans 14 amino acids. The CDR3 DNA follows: TGTGCGAGCAACTCTAATGGGAACTCCTACGAGCAGTACTTC. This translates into CASNSNGNSYEQYF.

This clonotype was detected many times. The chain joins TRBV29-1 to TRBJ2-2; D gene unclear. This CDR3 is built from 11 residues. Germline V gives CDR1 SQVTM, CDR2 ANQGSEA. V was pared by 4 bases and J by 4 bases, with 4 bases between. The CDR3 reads CSVGLTGELFF. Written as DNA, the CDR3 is TGCAGCGTTGGACTCACCGGGGAGCTGTTTTTT.

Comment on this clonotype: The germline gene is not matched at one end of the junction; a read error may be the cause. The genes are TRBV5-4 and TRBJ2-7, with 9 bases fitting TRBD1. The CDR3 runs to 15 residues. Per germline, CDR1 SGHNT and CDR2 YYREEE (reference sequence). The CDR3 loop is CASSSTGTGFNEQYF. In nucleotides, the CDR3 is TGTGCCAGTAGCTCAACCGGGACAGGGTTCAACGAGCAGTACTTC.

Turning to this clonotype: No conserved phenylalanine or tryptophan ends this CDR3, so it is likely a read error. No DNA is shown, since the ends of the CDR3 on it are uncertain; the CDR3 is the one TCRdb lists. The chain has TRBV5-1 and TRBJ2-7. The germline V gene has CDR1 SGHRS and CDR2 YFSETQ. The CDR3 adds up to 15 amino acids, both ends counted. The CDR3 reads CASSLDAGGFYELYS.

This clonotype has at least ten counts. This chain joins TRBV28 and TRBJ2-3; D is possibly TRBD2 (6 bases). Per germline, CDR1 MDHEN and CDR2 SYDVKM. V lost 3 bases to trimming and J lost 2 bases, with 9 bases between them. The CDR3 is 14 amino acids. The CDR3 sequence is CASSLGGTTDTQYF. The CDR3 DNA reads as TGTGCCAGCAGTTTGGGGGGAACCACAGATACGCAGTATTTT.

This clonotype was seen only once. The CDR3 nucleotides read TGTGCCAGCAACCGGACGGGCGAGGGCAATCAGCCCCAGCATTTT. It encodes CASNRTGEGNQPQHF. This sequence joins TRBV6-1 and TRBJ1-5; unclear D gene. Germline V lookup: CDR1 MNHNS, CDR2 SASEGT. The length of the CDR3 is 15 residues. V dropped 7 bases and J dropped 2 bases, with 15 bases sitting between them.

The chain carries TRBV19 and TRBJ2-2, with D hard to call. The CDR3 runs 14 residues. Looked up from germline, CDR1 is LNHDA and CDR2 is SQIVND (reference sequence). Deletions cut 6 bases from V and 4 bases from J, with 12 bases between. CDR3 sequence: CASSLIEVTGELFF. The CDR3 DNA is TGTGCCAGTAGCCTAATAGAGGTCACCGGGGAGCTGTTTTTT. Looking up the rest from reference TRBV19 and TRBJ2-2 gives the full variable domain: DGGITQSPKYLFRKEGQNVTLSCEQNLNHDAMYWYRQDPGQGLRLIYYSQIVNDFQKGDIAEGYSVSREKKESFPLTVTSAQKNPTAFYLCASSLIEVTGELFFGEGSRLTVL.

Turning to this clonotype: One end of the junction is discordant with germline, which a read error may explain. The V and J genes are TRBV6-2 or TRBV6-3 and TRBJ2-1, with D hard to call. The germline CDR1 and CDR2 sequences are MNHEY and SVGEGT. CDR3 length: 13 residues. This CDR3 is CASSPHANIEQSF. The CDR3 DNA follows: TGTGCCAGCAGTCCCCACGCTAACATTGAGCAGTCCTTC.

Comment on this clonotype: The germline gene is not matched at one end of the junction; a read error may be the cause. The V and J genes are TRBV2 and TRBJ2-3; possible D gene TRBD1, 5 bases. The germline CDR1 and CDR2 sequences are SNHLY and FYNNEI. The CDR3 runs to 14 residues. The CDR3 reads CTSSIQVPTDTQYF. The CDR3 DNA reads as TGCACCAGCAGTATACAGGTACCCACAGATACGCAGTATTTT. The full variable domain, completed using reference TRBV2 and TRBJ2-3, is EPEVTQTPSHQVTQMGQEVILRCVPISNHLYFYWYRQILGQKVEFLVSFYNNEISEKSEIFDDQFSVERPDGSNFTLKIRSTKLEDSAMYFCTSSIQVPTDTQYFGPGTRLTVL.

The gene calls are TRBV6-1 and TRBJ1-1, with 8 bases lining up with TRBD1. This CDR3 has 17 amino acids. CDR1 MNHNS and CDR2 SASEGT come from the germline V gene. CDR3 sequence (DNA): TGTGCTAGTAGTGAAAGTGAAGGGCAGGGGGCTAACACTGAAGCTTTCTTT. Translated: CASSESEGQGANTEAFF.

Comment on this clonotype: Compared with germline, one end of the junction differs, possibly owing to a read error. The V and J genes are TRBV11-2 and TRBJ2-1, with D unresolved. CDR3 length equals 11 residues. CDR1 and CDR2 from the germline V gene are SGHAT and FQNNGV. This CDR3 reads CATSLDNEQFF. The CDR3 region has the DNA TGTGCCACCAGCCTAGACAATGAGCAGTTCTTC. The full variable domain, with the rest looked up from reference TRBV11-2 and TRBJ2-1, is EAGVAQSPRYKIIEKRQSVAFWCNPISGHATLYWYQQILGQGPKLLIQFQNNGVVDDSQLPKDRFSAERLKGVDSTLKIQPAKLEDSAVYLCATSLDNEQFFGPGTRLTVL.

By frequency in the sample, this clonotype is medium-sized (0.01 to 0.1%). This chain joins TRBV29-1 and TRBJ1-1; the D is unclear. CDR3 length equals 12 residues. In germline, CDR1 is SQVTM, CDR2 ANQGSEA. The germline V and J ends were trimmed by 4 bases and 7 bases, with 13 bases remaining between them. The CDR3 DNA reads TGCAGCGTTGGGAGAGGTCTCGTTGAAGCTTTCTTT. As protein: CSVGRGLVEAFF.

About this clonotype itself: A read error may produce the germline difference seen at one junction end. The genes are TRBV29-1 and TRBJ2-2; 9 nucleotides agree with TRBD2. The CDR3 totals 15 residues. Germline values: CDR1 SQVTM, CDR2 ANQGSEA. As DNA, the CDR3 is TGCAGCGTTGGGACTAGCGTGGCGAATACCGGGGAGCTATTTTTT. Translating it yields CSVGTSVANTGELFF.

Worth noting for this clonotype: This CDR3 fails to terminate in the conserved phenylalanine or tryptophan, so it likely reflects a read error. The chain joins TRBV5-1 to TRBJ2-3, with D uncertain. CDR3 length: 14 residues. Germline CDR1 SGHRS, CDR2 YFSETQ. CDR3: CASSLGHNTETQYL. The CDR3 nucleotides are TGCGCCAGCAGCTTGGGACATAACACAGAAACGCAGTATTTG.